Only one count was recorded for the clone carrying this T cell receptor beta chain. This entry is derived from a study of blood T cell repertoires in COVID-19. Study-level background: The analysed material was cDNA or gDNA that came from T cells, B-cell-depleted T cells, or PBMCs.

Living in under 30 US areas, the participants were between roughly 18 and 95 years of age. Each recovered donor of Cohort 3 presented with two negative PCRs, clearance, or symptom resolution. How the authors handled the data: Reference gene primers were amplified, and this amplification served to estimate nucleated cell counts. Profiling relied on immunoSEQ multiplex PCR, and the TCRdb table lists in-frame clones only, not all of them. V and J calls and clone size are as listed in that table; D and trimming were resolved from the DNA. Counted here are over 250,000 clones, roughly 90% occurring once; the ten biggest clones make up roughly 8.6%. The CDR3 is 17 residues long. The germline gives CDR1 MNHEY, CDR2 SMNVEV (reference sequence). Trimming cost V 2 bases and J 4 bases; bases outside gene matches: 7.

What was sequenced was PBMCs or T cells enriched from blood (not recorded which). The chain uses TRBV27 and TRBJ2-3; TRBD2 aligns across 12 bases. The receptor was isolated from a man aged 35-49 years who had recovered from COVID-19. The DNA for the CDR3 is TGTGCCAGCAGTTTAGCCCTAGCGGGGGGGCGATCAGATACGCAGTATTTT. It specifies CASSLALAGGRSDTQYF.